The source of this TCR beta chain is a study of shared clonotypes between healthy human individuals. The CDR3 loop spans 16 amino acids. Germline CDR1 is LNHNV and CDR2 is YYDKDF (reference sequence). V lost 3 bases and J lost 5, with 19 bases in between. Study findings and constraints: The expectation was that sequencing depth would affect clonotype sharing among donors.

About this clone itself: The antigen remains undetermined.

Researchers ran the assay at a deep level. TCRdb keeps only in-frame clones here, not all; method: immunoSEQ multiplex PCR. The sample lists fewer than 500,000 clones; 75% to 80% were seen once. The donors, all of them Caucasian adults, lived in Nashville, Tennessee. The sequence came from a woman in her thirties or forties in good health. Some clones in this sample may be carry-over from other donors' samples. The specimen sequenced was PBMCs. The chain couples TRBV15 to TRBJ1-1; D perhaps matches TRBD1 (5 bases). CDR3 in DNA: TGTGCCACCAGCAGTGATCCAGGGTCGGTGGGAACTGAAGCTTTCTTT. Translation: CATSSDPGSVGTEAFF.